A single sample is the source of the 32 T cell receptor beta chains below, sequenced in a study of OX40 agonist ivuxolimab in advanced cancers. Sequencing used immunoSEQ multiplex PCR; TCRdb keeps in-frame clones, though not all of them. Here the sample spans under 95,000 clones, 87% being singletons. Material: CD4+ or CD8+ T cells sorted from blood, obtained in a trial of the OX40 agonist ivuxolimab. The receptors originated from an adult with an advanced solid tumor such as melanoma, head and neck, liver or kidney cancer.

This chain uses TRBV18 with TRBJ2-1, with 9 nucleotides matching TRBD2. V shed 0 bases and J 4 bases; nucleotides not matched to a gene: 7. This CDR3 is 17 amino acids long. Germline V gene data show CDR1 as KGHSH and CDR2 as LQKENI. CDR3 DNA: TGTGCCAGCTCACCACCGGCTTTAGCGGGGGCATACAATGAGCAGTTCTTC. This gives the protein CASSPPALAGAYNEQFF.

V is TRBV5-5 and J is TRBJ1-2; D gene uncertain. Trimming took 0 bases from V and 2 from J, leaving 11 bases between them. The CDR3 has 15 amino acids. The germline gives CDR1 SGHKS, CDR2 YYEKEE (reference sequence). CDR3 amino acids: CASSLVSESNYGYTF. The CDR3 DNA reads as TGTGCCAGCAGCTTGGTTAGCGAATCCAACTATGGCTACACCTTC.

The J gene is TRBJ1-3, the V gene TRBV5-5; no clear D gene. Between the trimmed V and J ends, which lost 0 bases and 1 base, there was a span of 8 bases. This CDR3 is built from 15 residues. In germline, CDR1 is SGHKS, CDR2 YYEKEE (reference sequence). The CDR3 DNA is TGTGCCAGCAGCTTGGTAGCCAGGTCTGGAAACACCATATATTTT. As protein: CASSLVARSGNTIYF.

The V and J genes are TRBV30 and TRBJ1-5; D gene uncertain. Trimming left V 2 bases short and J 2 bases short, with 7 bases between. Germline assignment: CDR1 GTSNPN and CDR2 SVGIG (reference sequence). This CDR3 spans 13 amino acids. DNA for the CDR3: TGTGCCTGGAGTAGGGCCGGCAATCAGCCCCAGCATTTT. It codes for CAWSRAGNQPQHF.

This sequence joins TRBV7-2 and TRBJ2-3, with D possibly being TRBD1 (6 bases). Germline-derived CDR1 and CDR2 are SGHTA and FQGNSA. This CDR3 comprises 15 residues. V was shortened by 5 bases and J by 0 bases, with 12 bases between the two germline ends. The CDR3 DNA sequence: TGTGCCAGCAGCCCTTGGGGGCAAAGCACAGATACGCAGTATTTT. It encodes CASSPWGQSTDTQYF.

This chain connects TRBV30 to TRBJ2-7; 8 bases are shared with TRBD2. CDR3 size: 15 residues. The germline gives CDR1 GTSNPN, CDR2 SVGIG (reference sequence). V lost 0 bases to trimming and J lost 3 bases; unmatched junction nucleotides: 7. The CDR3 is CAWSVPGGTSYEQYF. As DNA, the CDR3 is TGTGCCTGGAGTGTACCGGGGGGGACTAGCTACGAGCAGTACTTC.

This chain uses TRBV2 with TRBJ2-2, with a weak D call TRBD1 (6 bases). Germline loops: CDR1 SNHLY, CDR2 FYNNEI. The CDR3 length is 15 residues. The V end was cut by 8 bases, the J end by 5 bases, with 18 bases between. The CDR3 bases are TGTGCCAGCCTCCAGACAGGCGTTGGAACCGGGGAGCTGTTTTTT. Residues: CASLQTGVGTGELFF.

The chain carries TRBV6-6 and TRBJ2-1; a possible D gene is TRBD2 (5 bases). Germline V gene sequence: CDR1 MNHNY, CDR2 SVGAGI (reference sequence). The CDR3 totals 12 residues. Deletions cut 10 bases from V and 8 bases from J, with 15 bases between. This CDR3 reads CATSKTSDEQFF. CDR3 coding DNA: TGTGCCACTAGCAAGACTTCGGATGAGCAGTTCTTC.

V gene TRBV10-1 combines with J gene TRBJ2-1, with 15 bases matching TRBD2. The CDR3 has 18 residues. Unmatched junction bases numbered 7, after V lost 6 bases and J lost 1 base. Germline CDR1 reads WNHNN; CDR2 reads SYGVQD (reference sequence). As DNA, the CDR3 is TGCGCCAGCAGCCGGGGACTAGCGGGGGGCCGATCCTACAATGAGCAGTTCTTC. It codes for CASSRGLAGGRSYNEQFF.

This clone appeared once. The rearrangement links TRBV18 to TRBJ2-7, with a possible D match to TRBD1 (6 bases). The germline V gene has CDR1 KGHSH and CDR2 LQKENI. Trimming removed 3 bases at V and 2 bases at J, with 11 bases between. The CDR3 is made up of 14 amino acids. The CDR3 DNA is TGTGCCAGCTCACCCACGACAGGCACCTACGAGCAGTACTTC. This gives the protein CASSPTTGTYEQYF.

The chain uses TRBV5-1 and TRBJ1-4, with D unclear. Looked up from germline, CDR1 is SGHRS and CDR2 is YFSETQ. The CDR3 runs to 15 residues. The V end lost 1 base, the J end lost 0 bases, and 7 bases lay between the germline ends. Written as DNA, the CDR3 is TGCGCCAGCAGCTTGACCGAAACAACTAATGAAAAACTGTTTTTT. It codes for CASSLTETTNEKLFF.

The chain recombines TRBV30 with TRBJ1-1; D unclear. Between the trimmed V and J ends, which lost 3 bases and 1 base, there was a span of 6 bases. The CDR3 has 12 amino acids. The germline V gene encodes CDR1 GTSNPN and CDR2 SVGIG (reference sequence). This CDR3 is CAWRTPNTEAFF. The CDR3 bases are TGTGCCTGGAGGACGCCGAACACTGAAGCTTTCTTT.

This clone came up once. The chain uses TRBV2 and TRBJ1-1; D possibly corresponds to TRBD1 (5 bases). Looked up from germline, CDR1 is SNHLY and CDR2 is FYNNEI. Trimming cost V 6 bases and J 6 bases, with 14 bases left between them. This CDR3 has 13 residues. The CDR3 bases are TGTGCCAGCAGGGGGCCTTTGGGGGCTGAAGCTTTCTTT. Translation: CASRGPLGAEAFF.

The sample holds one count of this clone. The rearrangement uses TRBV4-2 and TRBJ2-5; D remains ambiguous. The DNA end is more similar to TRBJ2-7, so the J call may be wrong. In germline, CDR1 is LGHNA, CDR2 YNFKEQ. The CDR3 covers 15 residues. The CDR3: CASSQGLGISYEQYF. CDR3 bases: TGTGCCAGCAGCCAAGGCCTAGGGATCTCCTACGAGCAGTACTTC.

The CDR3 DNA sequence: TGTGCCAGCAGCGGACAGGGTTGGGGCACTAATGAAAAACTGTTTTTT. Its translation: CASSGQGWGTNEKLFF. The rearrangement links TRBV7-9 to TRBJ1-4; TRBD1 agrees at 8 bases. V shed 5 bases, J shed 2 bases, and the junction held 7 bases outside the gene matches. CDR3 length: 16 amino acids. Germline V gene lookup returns CDR1 SEHNR and CDR2 FQNEAQ (reference sequence).

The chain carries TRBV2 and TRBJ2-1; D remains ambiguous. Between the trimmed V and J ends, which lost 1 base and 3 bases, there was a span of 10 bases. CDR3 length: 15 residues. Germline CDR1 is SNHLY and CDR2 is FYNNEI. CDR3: CASSEGPSIYNEQFF. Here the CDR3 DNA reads TGTGCCAGCAGTGAAGGGCCCAGTATCTACAATGAGCAGTTCTTC. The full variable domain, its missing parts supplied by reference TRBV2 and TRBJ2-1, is EPEVTQTPSHQVTQMGQEVILRCVPISNHLYFYWYRQILGQKVEFLVSFYNNEISEKSEIFDDQFSVERPDGSNFTLKIRSTKLEDSAMYFCASSEGPSIYNEQFFGPGTRLTVL.

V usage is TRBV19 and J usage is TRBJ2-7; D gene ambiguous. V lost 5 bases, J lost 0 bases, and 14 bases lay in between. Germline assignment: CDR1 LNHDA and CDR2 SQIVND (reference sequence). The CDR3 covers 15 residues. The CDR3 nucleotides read TGTGCCAGTAGTCGGTCCGCCGGGTTCTCCTACGAGCAGTACTTC. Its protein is CASSRSAGFSYEQYF.

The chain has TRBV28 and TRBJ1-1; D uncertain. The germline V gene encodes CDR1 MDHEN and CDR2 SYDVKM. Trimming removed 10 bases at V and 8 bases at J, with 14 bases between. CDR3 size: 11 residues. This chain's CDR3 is CAIGGIPEAFF. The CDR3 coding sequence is TGTGCCATCGGAGGTATCCCGGAAGCTTTCTTT.

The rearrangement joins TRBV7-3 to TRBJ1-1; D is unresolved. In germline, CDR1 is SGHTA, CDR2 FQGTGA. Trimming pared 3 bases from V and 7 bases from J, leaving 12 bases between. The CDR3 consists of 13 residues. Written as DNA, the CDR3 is TGTGCCAGCAGCTTCAGCACAGTCAGTGAAGCTTTCTTT. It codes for CASSFSTVSEAFF.

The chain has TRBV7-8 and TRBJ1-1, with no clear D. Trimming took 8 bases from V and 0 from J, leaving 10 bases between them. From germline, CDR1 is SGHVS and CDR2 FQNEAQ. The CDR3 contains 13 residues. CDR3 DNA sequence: TGTGCCAGCGGAGGAAGCTTGAACACTGAAGCTTTCTTT. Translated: CASGGSLNTEAFF. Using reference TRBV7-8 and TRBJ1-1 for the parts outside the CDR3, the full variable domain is GAGVSQSPRYKVAKRGQDVALRCDPISGHVSLFWYQQALGQGPEFLTYFQNEAQLDKSGLPSDRFFAERPEGSVSTLKIQRTQQEDSAVYLCASGGSLNTEAFFGQGTRLTVV.

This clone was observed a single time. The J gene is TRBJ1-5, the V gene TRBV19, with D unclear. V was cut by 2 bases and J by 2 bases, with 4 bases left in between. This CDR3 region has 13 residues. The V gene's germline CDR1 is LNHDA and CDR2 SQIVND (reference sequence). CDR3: CASSIRRNQPQHF. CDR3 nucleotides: TGTGCCAGTAGTATAAGGCGCAATCAGCCCCAGCATTTT.

CDR3 nucleotide sequence: TGTGCCAGCAGCTCCGGTCTAGCGGGCCGAGTTTACGAGCAGTACTTC. It encodes CASSSGLAGRVYEQYF. This chain joins TRBV7-9 and TRBJ2-7; 8 bases line up with TRBD2. CDR3 size: 16 residues. The J segment lost 4 bases and the V segment lost 4 bases, leaving 12 bases of the junction unmatched. Germline CDR1 reads SEHNR; CDR2 reads FQNEAQ (reference sequence).

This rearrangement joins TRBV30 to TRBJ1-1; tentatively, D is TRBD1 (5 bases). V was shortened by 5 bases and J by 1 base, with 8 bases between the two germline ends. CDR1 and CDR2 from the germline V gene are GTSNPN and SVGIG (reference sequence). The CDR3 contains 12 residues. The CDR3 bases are TGTGCCTGGGACAGAACGAACACTGAAGCTTTCTTT. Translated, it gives CAWDRTNTEAFF.

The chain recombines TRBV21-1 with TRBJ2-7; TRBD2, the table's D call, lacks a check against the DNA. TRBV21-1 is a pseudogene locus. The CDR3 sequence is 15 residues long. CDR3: CASSKSNYQPYEQYF. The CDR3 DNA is TGTGCCAGCAGCAAATCGAACTACCAACCCTACGAGCAGTACTTC.

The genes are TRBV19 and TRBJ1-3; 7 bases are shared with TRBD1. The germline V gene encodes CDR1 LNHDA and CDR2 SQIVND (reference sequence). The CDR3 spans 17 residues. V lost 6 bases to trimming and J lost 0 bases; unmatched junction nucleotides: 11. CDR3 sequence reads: CASSFPPGQSSGNTIYF. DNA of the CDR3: TGTGCCAGTAGCTTCCCGCCGGGACAGAGCTCTGGAAACACCATATATTTT.

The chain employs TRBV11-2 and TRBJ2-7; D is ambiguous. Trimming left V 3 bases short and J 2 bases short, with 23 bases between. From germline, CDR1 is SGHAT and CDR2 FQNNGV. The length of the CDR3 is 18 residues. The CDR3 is CASSFPSVVANPTYEQYF. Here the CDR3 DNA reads TGTGCCAGCAGCTTTCCCTCGGTAGTGGCAAACCCCACCTACGAGCAGTACTTC.

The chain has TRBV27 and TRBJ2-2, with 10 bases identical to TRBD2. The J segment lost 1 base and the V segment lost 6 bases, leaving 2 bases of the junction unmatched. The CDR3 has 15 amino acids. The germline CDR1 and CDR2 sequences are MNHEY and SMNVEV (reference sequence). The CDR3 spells CASRRTSGNTGELFF. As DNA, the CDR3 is TGTGCCAGCAGAAGGACTAGCGGGAACACCGGGGAGCTGTTTTTT.

The CDR3 spells CASSSSGTTEAFF. The CDR3 DNA reads as TGTGCCAGCAGTTCCTCAGGGACCACTGAAGCTTTCTTT. The V and J genes are TRBV6-6 and TRBJ1-1, with D perhaps matching TRBD1 (5 bases). The CDR3 extends over 13 amino acids. Germline assignment: CDR1 MNHNY and CDR2 SVGAGI (reference sequence). The ends were cut back, 4 bases at V and 4 bases at J, with 10 bases in the middle.

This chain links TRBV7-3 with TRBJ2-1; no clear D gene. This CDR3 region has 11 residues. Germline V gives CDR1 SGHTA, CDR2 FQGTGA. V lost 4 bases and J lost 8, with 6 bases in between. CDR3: CASSSGYEQFF. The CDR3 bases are TGTGCCAGCAGCTCCGGGTATGAGCAGTTCTTC.

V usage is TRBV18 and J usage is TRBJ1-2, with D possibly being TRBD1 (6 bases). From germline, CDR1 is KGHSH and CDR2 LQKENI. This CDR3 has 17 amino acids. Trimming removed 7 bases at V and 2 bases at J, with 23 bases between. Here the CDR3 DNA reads TGTGCCAGCTGGGGTTCTTCGGACAGCTCGAGAAACTATGGCTACACCTTC. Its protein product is CASWGSSDSSRNYGYTF. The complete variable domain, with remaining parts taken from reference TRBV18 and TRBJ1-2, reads NAGVMQNPRHLVRRRGQEARLRCSPMKGHSHVYWYRQLPEEGLKFMVYLQKENIIDESGMPKERFSAEFPKEGPSILRIQQVVRGDSAAYFCASWGSSDSSRNYGYTFGSGTRLTVV.

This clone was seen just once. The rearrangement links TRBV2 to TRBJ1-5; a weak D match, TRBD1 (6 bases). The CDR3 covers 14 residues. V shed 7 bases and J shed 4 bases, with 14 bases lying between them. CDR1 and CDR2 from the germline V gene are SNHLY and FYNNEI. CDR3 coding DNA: TGTGCCAGCACCCTCGGGGGGCCTAATCAGCCCCAGCATTTT. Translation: CASTLGGPNQPQHF.

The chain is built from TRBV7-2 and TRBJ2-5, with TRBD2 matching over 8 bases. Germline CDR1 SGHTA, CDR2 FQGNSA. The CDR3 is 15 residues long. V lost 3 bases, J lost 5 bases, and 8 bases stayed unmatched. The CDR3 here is CASSFLGGGGETQYF. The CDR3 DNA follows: TGTGCCAGCAGCTTCCTCGGGGGGGGAGGTGAGACCCAGTACTTC.